This TCR beta chain appears in the sequencing data of a study of shared clonotypes between healthy human individuals. The assay was carried out at the deep level. Authors' analysis steps: Junction-only sequences without quality scores came from ImmunoSEQ, so filtering differed. Repertoires were generated with immunoSEQ multiplex PCR, while TCRdb's copy carries only in-frame clones and drops some. The DNA was the basis for D and trimming; V, J and clone size are from that table. The profile shows roughly 500,000 clones, more than 65% of them singletons. This clone was seen a handful of times. Unsorted samples drew genomic DNA from 70 million to 95 million PBMCs. V gave up 5 bases and J gave up 4 bases, with 10 bases separating them. Germline CDR1 and CDR2: SGHTA and FQGNSA. The CDR3 runs to 13 residues.

The clonotype was recovered from a woman aged 40 to 55 in good health. Some clones in this sample may be carry-over from other donors' samples. Sequenced input: PBMCs. The chain combines TRBV7-2 with TRBJ2-3; no clear D gene. CDR3 coding DNA: TGTGCCAGCAGCGGTAGCCGGGCAGATACGCAGTATTTT. Protein sequence: CASSGSRADTQYF.